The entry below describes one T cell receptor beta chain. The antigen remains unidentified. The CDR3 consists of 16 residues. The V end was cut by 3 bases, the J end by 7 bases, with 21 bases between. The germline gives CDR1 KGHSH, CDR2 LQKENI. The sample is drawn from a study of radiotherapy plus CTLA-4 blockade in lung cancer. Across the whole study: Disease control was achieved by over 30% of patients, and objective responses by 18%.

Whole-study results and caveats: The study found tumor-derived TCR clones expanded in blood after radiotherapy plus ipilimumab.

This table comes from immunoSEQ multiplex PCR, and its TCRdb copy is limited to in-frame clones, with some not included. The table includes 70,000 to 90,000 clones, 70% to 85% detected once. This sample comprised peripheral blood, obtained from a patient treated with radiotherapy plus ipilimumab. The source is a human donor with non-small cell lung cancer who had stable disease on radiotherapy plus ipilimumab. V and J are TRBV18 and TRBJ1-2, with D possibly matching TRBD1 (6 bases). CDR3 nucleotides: TGTGCCAGCTCACCCCAGGGACAAGAAATAAGGGGTGGCTACACCTTC. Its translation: CASSPQGQEIRGGYTF.